This T cell receptor beta chain comes out of a study of T-cell memory formation after mild COVID-19. Whole-study findings and limits: What remained unconfirmed was the SARS-CoV-2 specificity of second-wave clones peaking on day 37. Some clones that responded were present in memory (sampled pre-infection), which suggests cross-reactive memory joined.

Trimming pared 2 bases from V and 0 bases from J, leaving 15 bases between. Germline V gene lookup returns CDR1 MNHEY and CDR2 SVGAGI. The CDR3 runs to 17 residues. Points on this clonotype: Its specificity is unknown.

5'RACE, which relied on constant-segment primers, yielded TCR alpha and TCR beta cDNA libraries carrying sample barcodes and UMIs. TCRdb ran MiXCR on the 5' RACE reads and lists one entry per CDR3 protein. The sample comprises about 390,000 distinct CDR3 sequences, around 21% of which are singletons, and approximately 12% rests with the top ten. This TCR was recovered from an adult woman who had mild COVID-19 (a few samples of this study predate the infection). Cell type and time point are not known. Sequencing was carried out using PBMCs or a T cell subset sorted from them (not recorded which). The gene calls are TRBV6-5 and TRBJ2-3; the D is unclear. Here the CDR3 DNA reads TGTGCCAGCAGTTACACACCGGACGGCAGGAGCACAGATACGCAGTATTTT. The encoded protein is CASSYTPDGRSTDTQYF.